This T cell receptor beta chain was profiled in a study of tumor-infiltrating lymphocytes in oesophageal squamous cell carcinoma. Per the germline V gene, CDR1 is SGHKS and CDR2 is YYEKEE (reference sequence). The CDR3 is 13 residues long. J gave up 3 bases and V 2 bases, and 1 base lay outside the gene matches. This clonotype has only a few counts. TCRdb re-called the PCR reads through MiXCR, storing one row per CDR3 protein. The data show 20,000 or so distinct CDR3 sequences, 41% seen once. This chain connects TRBV5-5 to TRBJ2-5; 7 bases map to TRBD1. Sequenced material: esophageal tumor tissue. The sequence came from a male donor with esophageal squamous cell carcinoma. The CDR3, as DNA: TGTGCCAGCAGCTTTACAGGGGAAGAGACCCAGTACTTC. Residues: CASSFTGEETQYF. Based on the CDR3 plus reference TRBV5-5 and TRBJ2-5, the full variable domain is DAGVTQSPTHLIKTRGQQVTLRCSPISGHKSVSWYQQVLGQGPQFIFQYYEKEERGRGNFPDRFSARQFPNYSSELNVNALLLGDSALYLCASSFTGEETQYFGPGTRLLVL.